This note documents a single TCR beta chain sequence. These data come from a study of blood T cell repertoires in COVID-19. Study context: Acute and convalescent COVID-19 samples came from the United States, Italy and Spain. The cDNA or gDNA used as material had been derived from T cells, B-cell-depleted T cells, or PBMCs.

The length of the CDR3 is 16 residues. J lost 5 bases, V lost 2 bases, and 7 bases had no gene match. Germline V gene data show CDR1 as LNHDA and CDR2 as SQIVND (reference sequence). Assay used: immunoSEQ multiplex PCR; TCRdb lists only in-frame clones, some missing. The sample carries about 58,000 clones, more than 60% recorded once. Material for sequencing was peripheral blood. J is TRBJ1-4 and V is TRBV19, with 8 bases identical to TRBD1. The clonotype was recovered from a human donor in a cohort sampled during active COVID-19. The CDR3 coding sequence is TGTGCCAGTAGTATACCCAGCAGGGGGCGGAATGAAAAACTGTTTTTT. It is translated as CASSIPSRGRNEKLFF.